Listed here are 32 T cell receptor beta chains from one sample, sequenced in a study of blood T cell repertoires in COVID-19. Assay used: immunoSEQ multiplex PCR; TCRdb lists only in-frame clones, some missing. This sample yields 200,000 to 250,000 clones, of which 75% to 90% are seen a single time; 3.7% belongs to the top ten. Sequencing was done on a sample of PBMCs or T cells enriched from blood (not recorded which). The receptors stem from a woman aged 30 to 39 who had been exposed to COVID-19.

This chain links TRBV28 with TRBJ1-3; D remains ambiguous. V gave up 3 bases and J gave up 0 bases, with 15 bases separating them. In germline, CDR1 is MDHEN, CDR2 SYDVKM. The CDR3 totals 17 residues. The CDR3, as DNA: TGTGCCAGCAGTTTGCCTCGACTCAGTTACTCTGGAAACACCATATATTTT. It yields the protein CASSLPRLSYSGNTIYF.

As regards this clone: The same CDR3 also results from other DNA sequences found in this sample. V gene TRBV30 combines with J gene TRBJ2-7; D uncertain. The CDR3 runs to 13 residues. The V end lost 2 bases, the J end lost 1 base, and 9 bases lay between the germline ends. The germline gives CDR1 GTSNPN, CDR2 SVGIG (reference sequence). CDR3 coding DNA: TGTGCCTGGAGTATAAGCAGGTCCTACGAGCAGTACTTC. Amino acids: CAWSISRSYEQYF.

The chain carries TRBV29-1 and TRBJ1-1, with D possibly matching TRBD1 (5 bases). The CDR3 totals 13 residues. V lost 1 base and J lost 7, with 13 bases in between. CDR1 is SQVTM, CDR2 ANQGSEA, per germline. CDR3 amino acids: CSVEVRRGDEAFF. CDR3 DNA sequence: TGCAGCGTTGAAGTCCGACGGGGGGATGAAGCTTTCTTT.

The chain joins TRBV2 to TRBJ1-6; D is uncertain. Germline assignment: CDR1 SNHLY and CDR2 FYNNEI. Trimming stripped 5 bases from V and 8 bases from J, with 13 bases between. The CDR3 totals 14 residues. CDR3 residues: CASSTFPEDSPLHF. The CDR3 coding sequence is TGTGCCAGCAGTACATTCCCAGAAGATTCACCCCTCCACTTT.

The chain joins TRBV29-1 to TRBJ2-2, with 9 positions matching TRBD1. Germline V gene sequence: CDR1 SQVTM, CDR2 ANQGSEA. This CDR3 region has 13 residues. The V segment lost 7 bases and the J segment 6 bases; nucleotides outside the gene matches: 6. CDR3 bases: TGCAGCGGCCCGGGACAGGGCCCCGGGGAGCTGTTTTTT. This sequence encodes CSGPGQGPGELFF.

V gene TRBV7-3 combines with J gene TRBJ2-1, with a weak D call TRBD2 (6 bases). With 2 bases removed from V and 3 bases from J, the gap between germline ends came to 11 bases. This CDR3 comprises 15 residues. Looked up from germline, CDR1 is SGHTA and CDR2 is FQGTGA. The DNA of the CDR3 is TGTGCCAGCAGCTTACGGGACTCCAACTACAATGAGCAGTTCTTC. Its translation: CASSLRDSNYNEQFF.

The V gene is TRBV28, the J gene TRBJ1-5, with D tentatively TRBD1 (5 bases). This CDR3 region has 15 residues. The germline CDR1 and CDR2 sequences are MDHEN and SYDVKM. Trimming left V 2 bases short and J 6 bases short, with 14 bases between. CDR3 amino acids: CASSLTPGSGQPQHF. CDR3 nucleotides: TGTGCCAGCAGTTTAACTCCAGGGTCGGGTCAGCCCCAGCATTTT.

The chain recombines TRBV29-1 with TRBJ2-1; 10 bases fit TRBD2. CDR1 is SQVTM and CDR2 is ANQGSEA in the germline V gene. The CDR3 extends over 16 amino acids. V shed 3 bases, J shed 7 bases, and the junction held 12 bases outside the gene matches. The CDR3 here is CSVDRGGTSVGNEQFF. CDR3 sequence (DNA): TGCAGCGTTGATAGGGGAGGGACTAGCGTCGGTAATGAGCAGTTCTTC.

The chain couples TRBV7-2 to TRBJ1-2, with 7 bases fitting TRBD1. The CDR3 runs to 16 residues. Germline trimming cut 4 bases from V and 0 bases from J; bases unmatched to any gene: 8. CDR1 is SGHTA, CDR2 FQGNSA, per germline. In DNA form, the CDR3 reads TGTGCCAGCAGCTATCCGGCCGGGACAGCTAACTATGGCTACACCTTC. Encoded protein: CASSYPAGTANYGYTF.

This clone was recorded once. The chain couples TRBV10-2 to TRBJ2-5, with D uncertain. The CDR3 contains 12 residues. The germline V gene has CDR1 WSHSY and CDR2 SAAADI. V lost 1 base, J lost 4 bases, and 4 bases lay in between. The CDR3 region is CASSEYGETQYF. DNA for the CDR3: TGCGCCAGCAGTGAGTACGGAGAGACCCAGTACTTC.

The chain couples TRBV5-4 to TRBJ2-7; possibly TRBD2 for D (8 bases). The CDR3 consists of 18 residues. V lost 4 bases and J 3 bases, leaving 26 bases between the germline ends. Germline values: CDR1 SGHNT, CDR2 YYREEE (reference sequence). CDR3 region: CASSHSTGPGLAIYEQYF. CDR3 coding DNA: TGTGCCAGCAGCCATTCGACAGGGCCAGGACTAGCAATCTACGAGCAGTACTTC. The full variable domain, in which reference TRBV5-4 and TRBJ2-7 provide the parts outside the CDR3, is ETGVTQSPTHLIKTRGQQVTLRCSSQSGHNTVSWYQQALGQGPQFIFQYYREEENGRGNFPPRFSGLQFPNYSSELNVNALELDDSALYLCASSHSTGPGLAIYEQYFGPGTRLTVT.

The J gene is TRBJ1-2, the V gene TRBV28, with D possibly being TRBD1 (5 bases). Germline CDR1 and CDR2: MDHEN and SYDVKM. The V and J ends lost 2 bases and 12 bases respectively, with 13 bases between them. The CDR3 is made up of 12 amino acids. The CDR3 loop reads CASSLPGQGNTF. The CDR3, as DNA: TGTGCCAGCAGTTTACCCGGGCAGGGAAACACCTTC.

The chain uses TRBV19 and TRBJ2-2, with TRBD2 matching over 13 bases. The CDR3 runs to 14 residues. In germline, CDR1 is LNHDA, CDR2 SQIVND (reference sequence). Trimming at V came to 11 bases and at J to 7 bases, leaving 7 bases not matched to a gene. DNA for the CDR3: TGTGCCCTTGGGACTAGCGGGATCGGCGGGGAGCTGTTTTTT. It specifies CALGTSGIGGELFF.

The chain uses TRBV7-9 and TRBJ2-3, with 9 bases lining up with TRBD1. Germline loops: CDR1 SEHNR, CDR2 FQNEAQ (reference sequence). The CDR3 covers 12 residues. Losses at the gene ends were 5 bases for V and 13 bases for J; bases not matched to a gene: 7. CDR3 nucleotides: TGTGCCAGCAGCCCCCGACAGGGGGACAAGTATTTT. Protein: CASSPRQGDKYF.

V usage is TRBV30 and J usage is TRBJ1-2; D possibly corresponds to TRBD1 (5 bases). CDR1 GTSNPN and CDR2 SVGIG come from the germline V gene (reference sequence). This CDR3 spans 11 amino acids. V lost 4 bases and J 7 bases, leaving 10 bases between the germline ends. DNA for the CDR3: TGTGCCTGGAACAGGCAGGGTGGCTACACCTTC. It translates to CAWNRQGGYTF. The full variable domain, rest sourced from reference TRBV30 and TRBJ1-2, is SQTIHQWPATLVQPVGSPLSLECTVEGTSNPNLYWYRQAAGRGLQLLFYSVGIGQISSEVPQNLSASRPQDRQFILSSKKLLLSDSGFYLCAWNRQGGYTFGSGTRLTVV.

The V and J genes are TRBV10-3 and TRBJ1-2, with D maybe TRBD1 (5 bases). Trimming pared 4 bases from V and 6 bases from J, leaving 15 bases between. The germline V gene has CDR1 ENHRY and CDR2 SYGVKD. This CDR3 has 14 residues. The CDR3 nucleotides read TGTGCCATCAGTGCCACGTCAGGGTTTGATGGCTACACCTTC. Encoded protein: CAISATSGFDGYTF.

V is TRBV21-1 and J is TRBJ2-4; the table assigns TRBD2, which was not confirmed against the DNA. TRBV21-1 is listed as a pseudogene. The CDR3 sequence is 14 residues long. CDR3 bases: TGTGCCAGCAGCAAGAGTCTAGCCAAAAACATTCAGTACTTC. Protein sequence: CASSKSLAKNIQYF.

This chain joins TRBV7-8 and TRBJ1-1; 10 nucleotides agree with TRBD1. Germline V gene data show CDR1 as SGHVS and CDR2 as FQNEAQ. The CDR3 covers 16 residues. With V trimmed by 5 bases and J by 0 bases, 6 bases remained unmatched. The CDR3: CASSDRDRGLNTEAFF. The CDR3 coding sequence is TGTGCCAGCAGCGACCGGGACAGGGGCTTGAACACTGAAGCTTTCTTT. Supplemented by reference TRBV7-8 and TRBJ1-1, the full variable domain reads GAGVSQSPRYKVAKRGQDVALRCDPISGHVSLFWYQQALGQGPEFLTYFQNEAQLDKSGLPSDRFFAERPEGSVSTLKIQRTQQEDSAVYLCASSDRDRGLNTEAFFGQGTRLTVV.

The gene calls are TRBV30 and TRBJ1-1, with D uncertain. The CDR3 extends over 15 amino acids. Trimming shortened V by 0 bases and J by 0 bases, and 11 bases separated the two germline ends. Germline V gives CDR1 GTSNPN, CDR2 SVGIG (reference sequence). CDR3 DNA: TGTGCCTGGAGTGTACTCGGAGGAGTGAACACTGAAGCTTTCTTT. Translated, it gives CAWSVLGGVNTEAFF.

The V gene is TRBV4-1, the J gene TRBJ1-2, with TRBD1 as a possible D gene (6 bases). The CDR3 totals 18 residues. Germline CDR1 and CDR2: MGHRA and YSYEKL. V dropped 0 bases and J dropped 0 bases, with 17 bases sitting between them. CDR3 protein: CASSQDRGRGSANYGYTF. For the CDR3, the DNA is TGCGCCAGCAGCCAAGATCGGGGCAGGGGATCTGCTAACTATGGCTACACCTTC.

As regards this clone: At one end the junction does not follow the germline gene, possibly because of a read error. The chain joins TRBV11-2 to TRBJ2-7; TRBD2 aligns across 8 bases. Germline CDR1 and CDR2: SGHAT and FQNNGV. This CDR3 is 19 amino acids long. CDR3 loop: CASSLVRGDGRDSPYEQYF. CDR3 coding DNA: TGTGCCAGCAGTTTAGTTCGGGGGGACGGGAGGGACTCCCCCTACGAGCAGTACTTC.

The J gene is TRBJ2-5, the V gene TRBV7-9; 7 positions match TRBD2. Losses at the gene ends were 5 bases for V and 10 bases for J; bases not matched to a gene: 13. The CDR3 runs to 14 residues. Germline V gene data show CDR1 as SEHNR and CDR2 as FQNEAQ (reference sequence). The CDR3 DNA reads TGTGCCAGCAGCCTCGGGACTACGGGGAGAGGCCAGTACTTC. This encodes CASSLGTTGRGQYF.

This chain links TRBV7-9 with TRBJ1-2; D gene ambiguous. The ends were cut back, 1 base at V and 8 bases at J, with 8 bases in the middle. CDR3 length: 12 amino acids. The germline gives CDR1 SEHNR, CDR2 FQNEAQ (reference sequence). The CDR3 here is CASSLEGAGYTF. Written as DNA, the CDR3 is TGTGCCAGCAGCTTAGAGGGAGCCGGCTACACCTTC. The complete variable domain, with remaining parts taken from reference TRBV7-9 and TRBJ1-2, reads DTGVSQNPRHKITKRGQNVTFRCDPISEHNRLYWYRQTLGQGPEFLTYFQNEAQLEKSRLLSDRFSAERPKGSFSTLEIQRTEQGDSAMYLCASSLEGAGYTFGSGTRLTVV.

For the CDR3, the DNA is TGTGCCAGCAGCTTAGGCGGGCTAGCGGGGGCCCCAGATACGCAGTATTTT. This gives the protein CASSLGGLAGAPDTQYF. The chain recombines TRBV7-6 with TRBJ2-3, with 10 bases that match TRBD2. CDR1 and CDR2 (germline): SGHVS, FNYEAQ. V lost 1 base and J lost 4; bases outside the gene matches: 8. CDR3 size: 17 residues.

This clone has more than one count but fewer than ten. V gene TRBV6-5 combines with J gene TRBJ1-1; D is possibly TRBD1 (5 bases). This CDR3 has 15 amino acids. V lost 6 bases and J lost 0, with 14 bases in between. Per the germline V gene, CDR1 is MNHEY and CDR2 is SVGAGI. The CDR3 sequence: CASSIMTALNTEAFF. In DNA, the CDR3 is TGTGCCAGCAGCATTATGACAGCCTTGAACACTGAAGCTTTCTTT.

The chain couples TRBV19 to TRBJ1-4; D is possibly TRBD1 (5 bases). The CDR3 totals 14 residues. Between the trimmed V and J ends, which lost 3 bases and 7 bases, there was a span of 12 bases. CDR1 and CDR2 from the germline V gene are LNHDA and SQIVND (reference sequence). The CDR3 DNA sequence: TGTGCCAGTAGTATCGGGGGTTCTGGTGAAAAACTGTTTTTT. This gives the protein CASSIGGSGEKLFF.

The chain recombines TRBV4-1 with TRBJ2-7; 8 bases are shared with TRBD2. The V gene's germline CDR1 is MGHRA and CDR2 YSYEKL. There are 16 residues in the CDR3. The V and J ends lost 1 base and 1 base, in that order; junction bases with no gene match: 6. Written as DNA, the CDR3 is TGCGCCAGCAGCCAAGTGCTAGCGGGTGATTCCTACGAGCAGTACTTC. Amino acids: CASSQVLAGDSYEQYF.

The genes are TRBV6-4 and TRBJ1-2; the D is unclear. The V end was cut by 3 bases, the J end by 8 bases, with 13 bases between. Germline V gene lookup returns CDR1 MRHNA and CDR2 SNTAGT. This CDR3 region has 13 residues. CDR3 residues: CASSDFKGGGYTF. The CDR3 region has the DNA TGTGCCAGCAGTGATTTTAAGGGAGGCGGCTACACCTTC.

The rearrangement links TRBV11-2 to TRBJ1-5, with unresolved D. Germline V CDR1 and CDR2: SGHAT, FQNNGV. CDR3 size: 14 residues. Trimming took off 1 base at V and 4 bases at J, with 8 bases between the two ends. DNA of the CDR3: TGTGCCAGCAGCTTAGCCCCCAATAATCAGCCCCAGCATTTT. Translating gives CASSLAPNNQPQHF.

This clone was seen just once. J is TRBJ1-2 and V is TRBV5-6, with D uncertain. The germline V and J ends were trimmed by 2 bases and 8 bases, with 10 bases remaining between them. CDR1 SGHDT and CDR2 YYEEEE come from the germline V gene. This CDR3 has 12 amino acids. This CDR3 is CASSFRNVGYTF. The CDR3 nucleotides read TGTGCCAGCAGCTTCAGGAACGTCGGCTACACCTTC.

This clone was seen ten or more times. The chain couples TRBV12-3 or TRBV12-4 to TRBJ2-7, with a possible D match to TRBD2 (6 bases). This CDR3 contains 13 residues. The V end was cut by 6 bases, the J end by 6 bases, with 15 bases between. The CDR3 reads CASRTGVVSEQYF. CDR3 sequence (DNA): TGTGCCAGCAGGACGGGAGTAGTCTCCGAGCAGTACTTC.

The chain carries TRBV11-3 and TRBJ1-1; D unresolved. The length of the CDR3 is 13 residues. The V end lost 2 bases, the J end lost 3 bases, and 7 bases lay between the germline ends. Germline lookup yields CDR1 SGHNT and CDR2 YENEEA. The CDR3 is CASSLWQDTEAFF. The CDR3 DNA is TGTGCCAGCAGCTTATGGCAGGACACTGAAGCTTTCTTT.